Below, 28 T cell receptor beta chains from the same sample are listed, as sequenced in a study of T-cell reconstitution after alpha-beta-depleted transplantation in children. Preparing the TCRbeta library involved the use of unique molecular identifiers. TCRdb reprocessed the PCR reads via MiXCR and lists one record per CDR3 protein. The repertoire holds about 830,000 distinct CDR3 sequences, around 15% seen once, with roughly 4.8% in the top ten. The material was PBMCs, mostly from graft donor cells, obtained 360 days after TCRalphabeta/CD19-depleted stem cell transplant. The receptors derive from a male patient between 10 and 17 years old who had a stem cell transplant for acute lymphoblastic leukemia, so the T cells may come from the graft donor.

This clonotype appeared a few times. V gene TRBV5-1 combines with J gene TRBJ2-1, with 13 bases aligning to TRBD2. Germline V gives CDR1 SGHRS, CDR2 YFSETQ. CDR3 length: 18 amino acids. Trimming at V came to 0 bases and at J to 1 base, leaving 4 bases not matched to a gene. For the CDR3, the DNA is TGCGCCAGCAGCTTGGGTGTACTAGCGGGAGGGTCCTACAATGAGCAGTTCTTC. Amino acid sequence: CASSLGVLAGGSYNEQFF.

This clonotype was counted ten times or more. The V and J genes are TRBV10-1 and TRBJ2-1; D might be TRBD1 (6 bases). Germline CDR1 and CDR2: WNHNN and SYGVQD (reference sequence). Trimming removed 0 bases from V and 6 bases from J, with 15 bases in between. The CDR3 loop spans 16 amino acids. CDR3 coding DNA: TGCGCCAGCAGTGAGTCGGGCAGGGGATCGATCAATGAGCAGTTCTTC. It translates to CASSESGRGSINEQFF.

The chain carries TRBV6-5 and TRBJ2-5, with D tentatively TRBD1 or TRBD2 (6 bases each). Trimming cost V 0 bases and J 9 bases, with 14 bases left between them. The germline gives CDR1 MNHEY, CDR2 SVGAGI. This CDR3 is built from 14 residues. The CDR3: CASSYSTGWEAQYF. CDR3 nucleotides: TGTGCCAGCAGTTACTCGACAGGTTGGGAGGCCCAGTACTTC.

This clonotype was detected a few times. CDR3 sequence reads: CASSVGTGNSYNEQFF. CDR3 nucleotide sequence: TGTGCCAGTAGTGTGGGGACAGGGAACTCCTACAATGAGCAGTTCTTC. The chain is built from TRBV19 and TRBJ2-1; 9 bases line up with TRBD1. J lost 0 bases, V lost 5 bases, and 5 bases had no gene match. CDR1 is LNHDA and CDR2 is SQIVND in the germline V gene (reference sequence). The CDR3 totals 16 residues.

V gene TRBV7-9 combines with J gene TRBJ2-7, with D perhaps matching TRBD2 (5 bases). CDR3 length: 15 amino acids. Germline CDR1 and CDR2: SEHNR and FQNEAQ (reference sequence). Trimming stripped 2 bases from V and 2 bases from J, with 13 bases between. DNA for the CDR3: TGTGCCAGCAGCTTATCTCTAGCCGTTACCTACGAGCAGTACTTC. This codes for CASSLSLAVTYEQYF.

This chain uses TRBV11-2 with TRBJ2-1; 12 bases agree with TRBD2. V dropped 5 bases and J dropped 3; count of bases not matched to a gene: 5. CDR1 and CDR2 from the germline V gene are SGHAT and FQNNGV. The CDR3 is made up of 16 amino acids. CDR3 residues: CASSTRTSGIYNEQFF. The CDR3 DNA reads TGTGCCAGCAGCACGCGGACTAGCGGGATCTACAATGAGCAGTTCTTC.

The V and J genes are TRBV7-2 and TRBJ2-1, with D hard to call. Germline assignment: CDR1 SGHTA and CDR2 FQGNSA. The V gene lost 2 bases and the J gene lost 8 bases, with 10 bases spanning the gap. The CDR3 is made up of 13 amino acids. CDR3 bases: TGTGCCAGCAGCTTACAGCCGAATTATGAGCAGTTCTTC. Its translation: CASSLQPNYEQFF.

This clonotype has only a few counts. The genes are TRBV5-6 and TRBJ2-2, with D possibly matching TRBD1 (6 bases). Germline V lookup: CDR1 SGHDT, CDR2 YYEEEE. V lost 4 bases and J 3 bases, leaving 22 bases between the germline ends. This CDR3 contains 18 residues. CDR3 in amino acids: CASSPWTEVLRHTGELFF. The CDR3 DNA is TGTGCCAGCAGCCCGTGGACAGAAGTATTGAGGCACACCGGGGAGCTGTTTTTT.

The rearrangement joins TRBV9 to TRBJ1-1, with D unclear. The CDR3 is 14 residues long. V was clipped by 0 bases and J by 3 bases, with 9 bases between them. Per the germline V gene, CDR1 is SGDLS and CDR2 is YYNGEE. The DNA for the CDR3 is TGTGCCAGCAGCGTAGGCAGGCGGGACACTGAAGCTTTCTTT. Amino acids: CASSVGRRDTEAFF.

This clonotype was detected a few times. This chain uses TRBV10-1 with TRBJ2-7, with 7 bases fitting TRBD2. CDR1 and CDR2 from the germline V gene are WNHNN and SYGVQD (reference sequence). The CDR3 sequence is 13 residues long. Germline trimming cut 4 bases from V and 7 bases from J; bases unmatched to any gene: 7. The CDR3 DNA reads as TGCGCCAGCAGTGCCAGCGGGATAGGTGAGCAGTACTTC. Translation gives CASSASGIGEQYF.

The gene calls are TRBV5-1 and TRBJ1-2; TRBD1 aligns across 8 bases. The V and J ends lost 7 bases and 4 bases, in that order; junction bases with no gene match: 21. Germline CDR1 and CDR2: SGHRS and YFSETQ. There are 18 residues in the CDR3. In DNA form, the CDR3 reads TGCGCCAGCTACGGACAGGGTGAGGAGGAGAAGCAGTTCTATGGCTACACCTTC. It is translated as CASYGQGEEEKQFYGYTF. Together with reference TRBV5-1 and TRBJ1-2, the CDR3 gives the full variable domain: KAGVTQTPRYLIKTRGQQVTLSCSPISGHRSVSWYQQTPGQGLQFLFEYFSETQRNKGNFPGRFSGRQFSNSRSEMNVSTLELGDSALYLCASYGQGEEEKQFYGYTFGSGTRLTVV.

This clonotype appeared many times. The chain joins TRBV12-3 or TRBV12-4 to TRBJ2-1; the match to TRBD2 covers 7 bases. J lost 4 bases, V lost 1 base, and 10 bases had no gene match. This CDR3 region has 17 residues. The CDR3 loop reads CASSLELAEIGYNEQFF. The CDR3 DNA reads as TGTGCCAGCAGTTTAGAGCTAGCGGAAATCGGATACAATGAGCAGTTCTTC.

This clonotype was recorded at least ten times. The chain uses TRBV7-9 and TRBJ2-3; TRBD2 matches at 8 bases. Trimming cost V 5 bases and J 10 bases; bases outside gene matches: 11. CDR1 is SEHNR and CDR2 is FQNEAQ in the germline V gene (reference sequence). The CDR3 is 14 residues long. The CDR3 DNA reads TGTGCCAGCAGCCCTAGACCGGGGGGGTTCGCGCAGTATTTT. Translated, it gives CASSPRPGGFAQYF.

This clonotype was seen a handful of times. This CDR3 is CASSLVAPSGSYEQYF. The CDR3, as DNA: TGTGCCAGCAGCTTAGTGGCCCCTAGCGGCTCCTACGAGCAGTACTTC. The V call is TRBV7-2, the J call TRBJ2-7; 7 nucleotides agree with TRBD2. CDR3 length equals 16 residues. V lost 1 base and J lost 0; bases outside the gene matches: 6. CDR1 and CDR2 from the germline V gene are SGHTA and FQGNSA.

This clonotype occurred a few times. The chain uses TRBV5-1 and TRBJ2-1, with 8 bases aligning to TRBD2. V dropped 0 bases and J dropped 15; count of bases not matched to a gene: 8. From germline, CDR1 is SGHRS and CDR2 YFSETQ. The CDR3 runs 13 residues. CDR3 sequence reads: CASSLEGLGVSFF. The CDR3 DNA reads TGCGCCAGCAGCTTGGAGGGACTAGGGGTATCGTTCTTC.

The V gene is TRBV6-5, the J gene TRBJ2-3, with TRBD2 matching 9 bases. Trimming removed 7 bases from V and 4 bases from J; junction bases left unmatched: 9. In germline, CDR1 is MNHEY, CDR2 SVGAGI. The CDR3 is 15 residues long. CDR3 sequence (DNA): TGTGCCAGCATTAATAGCGGGAGCGGGTCAGATACGCAGTATTTT. This sequence encodes CASINSGSGSDTQYF.

This clonotype was found a few times. The rearrangement joins TRBV7-9 to TRBJ2-7, with D possibly TRBD1 on 5 matching bases. Trimming removed 6 bases from V and 5 bases from J, with 14 bases in between. In germline, CDR1 is SEHNR, CDR2 FQNEAQ (reference sequence). This CDR3 has 13 amino acids. CDR3 region: CASRPQERDEQYF. The DNA of the CDR3 is TGTGCCAGCAGACCACAGGAGAGAGACGAGCAGTACTTC.

The rearrangement links TRBV15 to TRBJ2-7; 7 bases match TRBD1. The CDR3 consists of 15 residues. The V segment lost 1 base and the J segment 2 bases; nucleotides outside the gene matches: 5. Germline CDR1 and CDR2: LNHNV and YYDKDF (reference sequence). CDR3 in DNA: TGTGCCACCAGCAGAGGGGGGACAGTGCCCTACGAGCAGTACTTC. This encodes CATSRGGTVPYEQYF.

The V and J genes are TRBV3-1 and TRBJ2-7; 16 bases map to TRBD2. The CDR3 has 18 amino acids. CDR1 and CDR2 from the germline V gene are LGHDT and YNNKEL (reference sequence). The V and J ends lost 6 bases and 3 bases, in that order; junction bases with no gene match: 11. The CDR3: CASSLGLAGGPGGYEQYF. CDR3 nucleotide sequence: TGTGCCAGCAGTTTGGGACTAGCGGGAGGGCCCGGGGGCTACGAGCAGTACTTC.

The rearrangement joins TRBV7-9 to TRBJ2-7; 9 positions match TRBD2. Germline CDR1 and CDR2: SEHNR and FQNEAQ (reference sequence). The length of the CDR3 is 17 residues. Trimming removed 1 base from V and 1 base from J; junction bases left unmatched: 8. In DNA form, the CDR3 reads TGTGCCAGCAGCTTAGTATCGGCTAGCGGGACATCCTACGAGCAGTACTTC. Protein sequence: CASSLVSASGTSYEQYF.

This clonotype was counted a few times. The chain joins TRBV20-1 to TRBJ2-1; the match to TRBD2 covers 9 bases. This CDR3 is 13 amino acids long. The V gene's germline CDR1 is DFQATT and CDR2 SNEGSKA (reference sequence). Trimming at V came to 6 bases and at J to 2 bases, leaving 2 bases not matched to a gene. The CDR3 reads CSARLAAYNEQFF. The CDR3 coding sequence is TGCAGTGCCAGACTAGCGGCCTACAATGAGCAGTTCTTC.

This chain joins TRBV29-1 and TRBJ2-1, with D uncertain. The V gene lost 6 bases and the J gene lost 4 bases, with 10 bases spanning the gap. Germline values: CDR1 SQVTM, CDR2 ANQGSEA. The CDR3 loop spans 12 amino acids. The CDR3 bases are TGCAGCGTCCTGGACGGATACAATGAGCAGTTCTTC. The encoded protein is CSVLDGYNEQFF.

The CDR3: CASSQDRILDHIFRGVDYEQYF. The CDR3, as DNA: TGTGCCAGCAGCCAAGATCGAATCTTGGACCACATCTTCCGTGGGGTCGACTACGAGCAGTACTTC. The V call is TRBV4-2, the J call TRBJ2-7, with D unclear. This CDR3 contains 22 residues. The germline V gene has CDR1 LGHNA and CDR2 YNFKEQ. Trimming took 0 bases from V and 3 from J, leaving 33 bases between them.

V usage is TRBV4-2 and J usage is TRBJ2-5; 10 bases are shared with TRBD1. The V gene's germline CDR1 is LGHNA and CDR2 YNFKEQ. V shed 4 bases, J shed 7 bases, and the junction held 12 bases outside the gene matches. The CDR3 is 16 residues long. For the CDR3, the DNA is TGTGCCAGCAGCCGACCGGGACAGGGGAGGGGTGGGACCCAGTACTTC. This translates into CASSRPGQGRGGTQYF.

This clonotype was observed a few times. The chain joins TRBV7-9 to TRBJ2-5; 9 nucleotides agree with TRBD2. There are 17 residues in the CDR3. The ends lost 4 bases at V and 1 base at J; junction bases unmatched: 10. Germline CDR1 is SEHNR and CDR2 is FQNEAQ (reference sequence). CDR3 sequence reads: CASSYTRASGIQETQYF. As DNA, the CDR3 is TGTGCCAGCAGCTATACGCGGGCTAGCGGGATCCAAGAGACCCAGTACTTC.

The rearrangement joins TRBV7-8 to TRBJ2-1; D ambiguous. The length of the CDR3 is 11 residues. With 2 bases removed from V and 8 bases from J, the gap between germline ends came to 4 bases. The germline CDR1 and CDR2 sequences are SGHVS and FQNEAQ. The CDR3 region is CASSLNDEQFF. CDR3 nucleotide sequence: TGTGCCAGCAGCTTAAACGATGAGCAGTTCTTC.

A few counts support this clonotype. V is TRBV6-1 and J is TRBJ2-7; tentatively, D is TRBD1 or TRBD2 (5 bases each). This CDR3 contains 15 residues. The germline V gene encodes CDR1 MNHNS and CDR2 SASEGT. The V end was cut by 5 bases, the J end by 2 bases, with 16 bases between. This CDR3 reads CASSQSGRRAYEQYF. The CDR3, as DNA: TGTGCCAGCAGTCAATCAGGGAGACGTGCCTACGAGCAGTACTTC.

This clonotype was recorded a few times. For the CDR3, the DNA is TGTGCCAGCAGCTTGCCGGGTTCAGGGGGCCCAGATACGCAGTATTTT. Its translation: CASSLPGSGGPDTQYF. The V and J genes are TRBV27 and TRBJ2-3; 8 bases agree with TRBD1. V dropped 6 bases and J dropped 4; count of bases not matched to a gene: 12. The CDR3 has 16 residues. Germline CDR1 is MNHEY and CDR2 is SMNVEV (reference sequence).